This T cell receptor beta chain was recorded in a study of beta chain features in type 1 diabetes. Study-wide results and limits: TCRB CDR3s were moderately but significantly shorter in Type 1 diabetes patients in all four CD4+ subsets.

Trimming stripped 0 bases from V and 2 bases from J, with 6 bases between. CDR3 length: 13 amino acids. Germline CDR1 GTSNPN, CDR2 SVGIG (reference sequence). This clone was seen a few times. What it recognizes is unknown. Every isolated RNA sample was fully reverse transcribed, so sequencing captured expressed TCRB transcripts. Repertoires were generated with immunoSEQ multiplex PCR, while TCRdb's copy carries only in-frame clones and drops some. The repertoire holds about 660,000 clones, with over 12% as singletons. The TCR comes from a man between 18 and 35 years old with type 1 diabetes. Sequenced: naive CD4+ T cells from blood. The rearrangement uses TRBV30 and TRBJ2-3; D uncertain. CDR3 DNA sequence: TGTGCCTGGAGTGTACAGTACACAGATACGCAGTATTTT. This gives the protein CAWSVQYTDTQYF.